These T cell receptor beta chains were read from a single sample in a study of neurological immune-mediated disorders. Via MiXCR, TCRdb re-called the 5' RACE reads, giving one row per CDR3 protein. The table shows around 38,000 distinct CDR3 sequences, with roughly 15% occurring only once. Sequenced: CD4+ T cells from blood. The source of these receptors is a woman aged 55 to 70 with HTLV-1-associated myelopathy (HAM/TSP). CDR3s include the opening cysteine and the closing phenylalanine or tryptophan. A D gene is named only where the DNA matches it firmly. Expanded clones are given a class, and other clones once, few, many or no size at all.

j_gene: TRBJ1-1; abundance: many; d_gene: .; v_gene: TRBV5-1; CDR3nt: TGCGCCAGCAGCCGAGGTACAGGGTGGAACACTGAAGCTTTCTTT; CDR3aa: CASSRGTGWNTEAFF
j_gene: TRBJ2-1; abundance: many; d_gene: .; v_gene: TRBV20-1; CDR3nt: TGCAGTGCAGCGAGCAATGAGCAGTTCTTC; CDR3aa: CSAASNEQFF
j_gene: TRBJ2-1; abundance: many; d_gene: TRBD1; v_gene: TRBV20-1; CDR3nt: TGCAGTGCTACCAGGGACAGCTACAATGAGCAGTTCTTC; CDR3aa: CSATRDSYNEQFF
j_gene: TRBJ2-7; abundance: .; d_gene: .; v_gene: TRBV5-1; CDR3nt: TGCGCCAGAAGCTTGCTTGGAATAGCGGATTTATCCTACGAGCAGTACTTC; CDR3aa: CARSLLGIADLSYEQYF
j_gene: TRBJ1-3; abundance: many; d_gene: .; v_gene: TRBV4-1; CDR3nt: TGCGCCAGCAGCCGGTCAGGAGGACGTAGCGGGAACACCATATATTTT; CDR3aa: CASSRSGGRSGNTIYF
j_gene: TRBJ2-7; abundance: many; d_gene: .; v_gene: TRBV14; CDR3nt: TGTGCCAGCAGTCGCGTCGTGGGGGGTTCCTACGAGCAGTACTTC; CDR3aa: CASSRVVGGSYEQYF
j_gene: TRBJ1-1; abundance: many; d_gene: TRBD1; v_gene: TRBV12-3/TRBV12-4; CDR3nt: TGTGCCAGCACCCCGGGACAGGGGAGTATTATTGCCTTTATGGACACTGAAGCTTTCTTT; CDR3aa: CASTPGQGSIIAFMDTEAFF
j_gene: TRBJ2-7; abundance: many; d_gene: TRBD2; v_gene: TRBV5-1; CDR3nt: TGCGCCAGCAGCTTGGCTGCTAGCGGGGGGGCCGGCGCGTCCTACGAGCAGTACTTC; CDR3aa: CASSLAASGGAGASYEQYF
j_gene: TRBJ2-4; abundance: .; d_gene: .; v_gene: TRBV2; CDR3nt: TGTGCCAGCAGACGGGACTTTTCCGAAAACATTCAGTACTTC; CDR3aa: CASRRDFSENIQYF
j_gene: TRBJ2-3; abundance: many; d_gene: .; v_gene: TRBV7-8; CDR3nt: TGTGCCAGCAGCCGCCAACTCGATACAGATACGCAGTATTTT; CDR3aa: CASSRQLDTDTQYF
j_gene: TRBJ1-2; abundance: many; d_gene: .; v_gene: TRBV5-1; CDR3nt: TGCGCCAGCAGCAGAGAGGGTGCTGGCTACACCTTC; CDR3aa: CASSREGAGYTF
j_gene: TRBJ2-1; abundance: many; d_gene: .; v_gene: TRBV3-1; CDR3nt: TGTGCCAGCTCCGGTCGAGGGTACAATGAGCAGTTCTTC; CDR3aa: CASSGRGYNEQFF
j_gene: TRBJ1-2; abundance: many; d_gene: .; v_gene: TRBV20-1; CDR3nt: TGCAGTCTAGGGTGGGGGGGGGTCGACTATGGCTACACCTTC; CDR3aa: CSLGWGGVDYGYTF
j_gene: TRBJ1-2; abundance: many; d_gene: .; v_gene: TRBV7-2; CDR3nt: TGTGCCAGCAGCTTAGCGGGGCAGTACTATGGCTACACCTTC; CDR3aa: CASSLAGQYYGYTF
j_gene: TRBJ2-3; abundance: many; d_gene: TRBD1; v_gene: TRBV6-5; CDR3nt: TGTGCCAGCAGACCTGGGACAGCGGACACAGATACGCAGTATTTT; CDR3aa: CASRPGTADTDTQYF
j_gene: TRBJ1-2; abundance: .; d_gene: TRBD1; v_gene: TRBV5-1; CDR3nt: TGCGCCAGCAGCTTTCGTTCTCAGCTGGGACAGGGGACGTATGGCTACATCTTC; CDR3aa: CASSFRSQLGQGTYGYIF
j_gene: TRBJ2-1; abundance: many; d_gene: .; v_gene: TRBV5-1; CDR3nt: TGCGCCAGCAGCTTCCCCGCGCGGGGCAGCTCCTACAATGAGCAGTTCTTC; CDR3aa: CASSFPARGSSYNEQFF
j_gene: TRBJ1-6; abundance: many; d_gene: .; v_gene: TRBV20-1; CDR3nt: TGCAGTGCCTGGGCCCTCGCGAGGTCACCCCTCCACTTT; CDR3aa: CSAWALARSPLHF
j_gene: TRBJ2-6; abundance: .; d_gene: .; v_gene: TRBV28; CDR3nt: TGTGCCAGCAGTTTCCGATTCTCTGGGGCCAACGTCCTGACTTTC; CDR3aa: CASSFRFSGANVLTF
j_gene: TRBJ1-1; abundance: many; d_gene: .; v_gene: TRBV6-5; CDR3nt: TGTGCCAGCAGCACGGGTCAAGGAGCTTTCTTT; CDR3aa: CASSTGQGAFF
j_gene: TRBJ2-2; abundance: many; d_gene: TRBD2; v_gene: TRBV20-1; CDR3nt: TGCAGTGCTAGTTCCGCGGGGGGGCCGACCGGGGAGCTGTTTTTT; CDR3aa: CSASSAGGPTGELFF
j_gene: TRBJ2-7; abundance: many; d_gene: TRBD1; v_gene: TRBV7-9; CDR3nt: TGTGCCAGCAGGGCCGGGACAGGGCCCTACGAGCAGTACTTC; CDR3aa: CASRAGTGPYEQYF
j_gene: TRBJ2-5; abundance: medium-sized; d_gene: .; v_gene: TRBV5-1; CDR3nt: TGCGCCAGCAGCTTGGCATCCGGGGCACAAGAGACCCAGTACTTC; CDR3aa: CASSLASGAQETQYF
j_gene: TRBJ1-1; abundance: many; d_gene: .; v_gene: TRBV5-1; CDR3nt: TGCGCCAGCAGCCCCCTGGGGGGGCGAGCTTTCTTT; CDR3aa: CASSPLGGRAFF
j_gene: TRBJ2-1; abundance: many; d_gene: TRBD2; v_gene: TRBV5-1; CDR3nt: TGCGCCAGCAGCTTTGGCCCAGCGGGGGTAAGCTCCTACAATGAGCAGTTCTTC; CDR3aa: CASSFGPAGVSSYNEQFF
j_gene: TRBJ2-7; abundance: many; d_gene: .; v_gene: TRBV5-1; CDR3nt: TGCGCCAGCAGCTTGAGCCAGGGGCTCGGCGAGCAGTACTTC; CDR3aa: CASSLSQGLGEQYF
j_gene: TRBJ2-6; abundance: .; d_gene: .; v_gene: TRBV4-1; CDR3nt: TGCGCCAGCAGCCAAGGAGAGGGCTCTGGGGCCAACGTCCTGACTTTC; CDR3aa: CASSQGEGSGANVLTF
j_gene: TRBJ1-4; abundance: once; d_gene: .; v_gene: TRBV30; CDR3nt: TGTGCCTGGAAAGGACGACAGACTAATGAAAAACTGTTTTTT; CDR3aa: CAWKGRQTNEKLFF
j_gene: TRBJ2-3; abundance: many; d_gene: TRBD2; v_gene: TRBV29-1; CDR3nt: TGCAGCGTTTTGAGACTAGCTGTGACAGATACGCAGTATTTT; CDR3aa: CSVLRLAVTDTQYF
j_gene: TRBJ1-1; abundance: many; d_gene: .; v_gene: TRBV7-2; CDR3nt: TGTGCCAGCAGCTTAGAAGGTGGCACCTCGAACACTGAAGCTTTCTTT; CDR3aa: CASSLEGGTSNTEAFF
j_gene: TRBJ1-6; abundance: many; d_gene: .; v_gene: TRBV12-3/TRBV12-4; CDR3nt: TGTGCCAGCAGTTTAGACTTGAATTCACCCCTCCACTTT; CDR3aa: CASSLDLNSPLHF
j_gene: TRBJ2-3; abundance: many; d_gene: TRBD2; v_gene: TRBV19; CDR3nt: TGTGCCAGCAAAATAGCGGGGGAGTTCACAGATACGCAGTATTTT; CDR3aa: CASKIAGEFTDTQYF
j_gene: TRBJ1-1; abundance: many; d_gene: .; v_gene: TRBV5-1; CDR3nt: TGCGCCAGCAGCCAGACGGAGGCAGGGGCTGAAGCTTTCTTT; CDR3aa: CASSQTEAGAEAFF
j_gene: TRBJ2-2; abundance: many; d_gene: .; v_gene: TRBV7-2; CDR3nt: TGTGCCAGCAGCTTAGAGGGTTATAAGCACGGGGAGCTGTTTTTT; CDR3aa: CASSLEGYKHGELFF
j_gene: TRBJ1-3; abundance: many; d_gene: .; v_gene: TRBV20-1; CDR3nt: TGCAGTGCTAGACAGGGTCCCGGAAACACCATATATTTT; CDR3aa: CSARQGPGNTIYF
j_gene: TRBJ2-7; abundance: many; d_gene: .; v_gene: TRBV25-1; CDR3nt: TGTGCCAGCAGTGAACAGGGAATCGACGAGCAGTACTTC; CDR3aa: CASSEQGIDEQYF
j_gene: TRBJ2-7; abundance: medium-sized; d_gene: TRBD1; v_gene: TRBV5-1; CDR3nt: TGCGCCAGTTCCGGGACAGGGGATAAGTATGGCTACGAGCAGTACTTC; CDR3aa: CASSGTGDKYGYEQYF
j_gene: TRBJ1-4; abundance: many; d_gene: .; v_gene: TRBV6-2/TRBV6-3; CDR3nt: TGTGCCAGCAGTCCTCCGGTACAGGGCTATACCGAAAAACTGTTTTTT; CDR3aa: CASSPPVQGYTEKLFF
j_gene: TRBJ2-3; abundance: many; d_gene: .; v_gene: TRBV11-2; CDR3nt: .; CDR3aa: CASSLVGGGTPTMDF
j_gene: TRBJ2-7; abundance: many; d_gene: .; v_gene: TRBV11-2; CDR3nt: TGTGCCAGCAGCTTAATAGGACAGTTCTACGAGCAGTACTTC; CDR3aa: CASSLIGQFYEQYF
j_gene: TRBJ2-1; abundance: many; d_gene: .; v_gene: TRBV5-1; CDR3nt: TGCGCCAGCAGCTTAGCCTGGGGGGCCCGGAGAGGAGGGAACAATGAGCAGTTCTTC; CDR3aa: CASSLAWGARRGGNNEQFF
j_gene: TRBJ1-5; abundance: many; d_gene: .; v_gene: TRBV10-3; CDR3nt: TGTGCCATCAGCCGGGACATCAATCAGCCCCAGCATTTT; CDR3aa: CAISRDINQPQHF
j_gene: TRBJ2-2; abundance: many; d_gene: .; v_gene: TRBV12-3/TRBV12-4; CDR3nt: TGTGCCAGCAGTTTCGAGGCAGGGGATATCGGGGAGCTGTTTTTT; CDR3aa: CASSFEAGDIGELFF
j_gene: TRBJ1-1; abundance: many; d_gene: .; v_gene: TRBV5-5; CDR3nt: TGTGCCAGCAGCCGGCCGGACGGCCCTGAAGCTTTCTTT; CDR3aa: CASSRPDGPEAFF
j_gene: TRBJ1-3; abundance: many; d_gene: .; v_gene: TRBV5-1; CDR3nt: TGCGCCAGCAGCAAGGGGACGGATAGAAACACCATATATTTT; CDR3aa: CASSKGTDRNTIYF
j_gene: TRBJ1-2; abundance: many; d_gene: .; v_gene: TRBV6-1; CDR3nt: TGTGCCAGCAGTGAATCGGGTATAGCGTTGTACACCTTC; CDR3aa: CASSESGIALYTF
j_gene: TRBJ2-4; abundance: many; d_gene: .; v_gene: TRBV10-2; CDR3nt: TGCGCCAGCAGTGGGCGGTTGGAGACTTTAAACATTCAGTACTTC; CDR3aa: CASSGRLETLNIQYF
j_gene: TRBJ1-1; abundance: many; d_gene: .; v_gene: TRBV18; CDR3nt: TGTGCCAGCTCACCACCGGCCAGATTGAACACTGAAGCTTTCTTT; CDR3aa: CASSPPARLNTEAFF
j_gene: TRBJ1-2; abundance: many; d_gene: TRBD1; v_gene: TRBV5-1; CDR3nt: TGCGCCAGCACCATCGGGACAGGCGACTATGGCTACACCTTC; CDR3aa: CASTIGTGDYGYTF
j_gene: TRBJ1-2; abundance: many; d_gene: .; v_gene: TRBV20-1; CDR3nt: TGCAGTGCTAGAGGGGGATCCAACTATGGCTACACCTTC; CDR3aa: CSARGGSNYGYTF